The 20 T cell receptor beta chains in this list originate from one sample, sequenced in a study of CD4 and CD8 cells across lung adenocarcinoma regions (dated by TCRdb to between 2017 and 2018). The library was built by means of PCR. TCRdb names HiSeq X Ten as the instrument used. Clones were called with MiXCR by TCRdb after fastp trimmed the public reads at Q25, and only in-frame beta chains were retained. For every CDR3 protein sequence, its rows merge into one entry that carries the most common genes and DNA. This sample holds some 10,000 distinct CDR3 sequences; over 45% were observed only once. The top ten clones comprise around 35% of the sample. Sequencing was performed on CD8+ T cells from the margin of a lung tumor. What this sample's cell subset or site label stands for: tumor margin region. All receptors derive from a male donor with lung adenocarcinoma. The CD4 and CD8 labels of this study may be unreliable.

This chain connects TRBV10-1 to TRBJ2-3; 7 nucleotides match TRBD2. The J call may not be correct, given that the DNA end is closer to TRBJ2-7. The V gene's germline CDR1 is WNHNN and CDR2 SYGVQD (reference sequence). The length of the CDR3 is 16 residues. Here the CDR3 DNA reads TGCGCCAGCAGTGTCGGTAGCGGGCGAGACAAAGATACGCAGTACTTC. It is translated as CASSVGSGRDKDTQYF.

This clonotype occurred many times. V is TRBV6-5 and J is TRBJ1-1, with a possible D match to TRBD1 (5 bases). The germline V gene encodes CDR1 MNHEY and CDR2 SVGAGI. The CDR3 is made up of 12 amino acids. Trimming removed 7 bases at V and 1 base at J, with 7 bases between. CDR3 coding DNA: TGTGCCAGCACAGGACAGAACACTGAAGCTTTCTTT. The encoded protein is CASTGQNTEAFF.

The chain joins TRBV6-1 to TRBJ1-2; 10 bases fit TRBD1. The CDR3 sequence is 14 residues long. CDR1 is MNHNS and CDR2 is SASEGT in the germline V gene. V was clipped by 6 bases and J by 2 bases; unmatched bases: 3. This CDR3 is CASREGQGNYGYTF. CDR3 DNA sequence: TGTGCCAGCAGAGAGGGACAGGGGAACTATGGCTACACCTTC.

The chain has TRBV10-3 and TRBJ2-3; 9 bases agree with TRBD1. Losses at the gene ends were 9 bases for V and 2 bases for J; bases not matched to a gene: 6. This CDR3 region has 14 residues. Germline V gene sequence: CDR1 ENHRY, CDR2 SYGVKD. Here the CDR3 reads CAIPRTGATDTQYF. The CDR3 nucleotides read TGTGCCATTCCCCGGACAGGGGCCACAGATACGCAGTATTTT.

On this clonotype: Compared with germline, one end of the junction differs, possibly owing to a read error. The chain is built from TRBV6-1 and TRBJ2-4, with TRBD2 identical over 8 bases. The CDR3 consists of 14 residues. Germline-derived CDR1 and CDR2 are MNHNS and SASEGT. The CDR3 is CAGSGGRDHNTQYF. The CDR3 DNA sequence: TGTGCCGGCAGCGGGGGCCGGGACCATAACACCCAGTACTTC.

This clonotype has a single count. The J gene is TRBJ2-3, the V gene TRBV10-1, with a tentative D call TRBD2 (6 bases). Germline CDR1 and CDR2: WNHNN and SYGVQD (reference sequence). Between the trimmed V and J ends, which lost 10 bases and 8 bases, there was a span of 16 bases. There are 12 residues in the CDR3. The DNA for the CDR3 is TGCGCCACGTGTCGGGGGAGGAGTACGCAGTATTTT. This translates into CATCRGRSTQYF.

This clonotype was seen only a few times. The genes are TRBV27 and TRBJ2-1; 8 positions match TRBD2. The DNA end favors TRBJ2-7, so the J call may be wrong. The CDR3 length is 15 residues. CDR1 and CDR2 from the germline V gene are MNHEY and SMNVEV (reference sequence). CDR3 residues: CASSHLSGGSGEQYF. The CDR3, as DNA: TGTGCCAGCAGTCACCTCTCGGGAGGGTCCGGCGAGCAGTACTTC.

This clonotype is judged medium-sized. This chain joins TRBV6-1 and TRBJ2-3; D remains ambiguous. CDR1 MNHNS and CDR2 SASEGT come from the germline V gene. The CDR3 is made up of 13 amino acids. V was cut by 4 bases and J by 2 bases, with 7 bases left in between. Here the CDR3 reads CASSGPFTDTQYF. Here the CDR3 DNA reads TGTGCCAGCAGTGGGCCTTTCACAGATACGCAGTATTTT.

The chain links TRBV11-3 to TRBJ2-2; no definite D call. CDR1 and CDR2 (germline): SGHNT, YENEEA. The CDR3 sequence is 12 residues long. Trimming stripped 4 bases from V and 8 bases from J, with 8 bases between. The CDR3 sequence is CASSSPLGELFF. The CDR3 DNA reads TGTGCCAGCAGCTCTCCCCTTGGGGAGCTGTTTTTT. Full variable domain (missing parts from reference TRBV11-3 and TRBJ2-2): EAGVVQSPRYKIIEKKQPVAFWCNPISGHNTLYWYLQNLGQGPELLIRYENEEAVDDSQLPKDRFSAERLKGVDSTLKIQPAELGDSAVYLCASSSPLGELFFGEGSRLTVL.

The chain recombines TRBV9 with TRBJ2-3, with D possibly TRBD1 on 5 matching bases. The CDR3 contains 15 residues. The V gene lost 4 bases and the J gene lost 2 bases, with 14 bases spanning the gap. Germline lookup yields CDR1 SGDLS and CDR2 YYNGEE. CDR3 sequence (DNA): TGTGCCAGCAGCCCTGCGTGGGGCCACACAGATACGCAGTATTTT. Translated: CASSPAWGHTDTQYF.

The chain carries TRBV11-2 and TRBJ2-3; 7 bases agree with TRBD2. Looked up from germline, CDR1 is SGHAT and CDR2 is FQNNGV. With 4 bases clipped from V and 2 bases from J, the junction kept 12 bases outside the gene matches. CDR3 length: 17 residues. The CDR3 region has the DNA TGTGCCAGCAGCTCAGCTCTGATAGCGGGTTCCACAGATACGCAGTATTTT. Amino acids: CASSSALIAGSTDTQYF.

This clonotype has just a few counts. The chain joins TRBV6-1 to TRBJ1-3; 7 positions agree with TRBD1. With V trimmed by 3 bases and J by 2 bases, 4 bases remained unmatched. From germline, CDR1 is MNHNS and CDR2 SASEGT. The CDR3 length is 15 residues. Here the CDR3 DNA reads TGTGCCAGCAGTGATTGGACAGGCCCTGGAAACACCATATATTTT. It translates to CASSDWTGPGNTIYF.

This clonotype was recorded at least ten times. The rearrangement joins TRBV6-5 to TRBJ2-5; perhaps D is TRBD1 or TRBD2 (5 bases each). Germline V gives CDR1 MNHEY, CDR2 SVGAGI. The length of the CDR3 is 15 residues. V dropped 3 bases and J dropped 2 bases, with 13 bases sitting between them. The CDR3 nucleotides read TGTGCCAGCAGTTATGTATCTGGGGGACAAGAGACCCAGTACTTC. Its protein product is CASSYVSGGQETQYF.

The rearrangement links TRBV6-1 to TRBJ2-5, with D possibly called TRBD1 or TRBD2 (5 bases each). The CDR3 has 12 residues. The V and J ends lost 8 bases and 2 bases respectively, with 9 bases between them. Germline V gene sequence: CDR1 MNHNS, CDR2 SASEGT. The CDR3 coding sequence is TGTGCCAGCTGGGACCCACAAGAGACCCAGTACTTC. Its protein is CASWDPQETQYF.

A few counts support this clonotype. The chain couples TRBV27 to TRBJ2-1, with D possibly TRBD2 on 6 matching bases. TRBJ2-7 explains the end of the DNA better; the J call may be wrong. CDR1 MNHEY and CDR2 SMNVEV come from the germline V gene (reference sequence). The CDR3 has 17 amino acids. The CDR3: CASSLLGARAGFYEQYF. The CDR3 nucleotides are TGTGCCAGCAGTTTATTAGGGGCCCGGGCGGGATTCTACGAGCAGTACTTC.

This clonotype is classed as medium-sized. The chain recombines TRBV6-4 with TRBJ2-3; possible D gene TRBD1, 6 bases. The CDR3 is 15 amino acids. V lost 4 bases, J lost 4 bases, and 15 bases lay in between. Germline assignment: CDR1 MRHNA and CDR2 SNTAGT. The CDR3 reads CASSAQGLSSDTQYF. In DNA, the CDR3 is TGTGCCAGCAGTGCTCAGGGGCTTAGCTCAGATACGCAGTATTTT.

This clonotype was found many times. Possible read error: a much larger clone is one base away. V is TRBV10-3 and J is TRBJ2-1, with 10 bases aligning to TRBD2. The J call may be wrong; the DNA end is better matched by TRBJ2-7. The CDR3 sequence is 19 residues long. From germline, CDR1 is ENHRY and CDR2 SYGVKD. CDR3 sequence (DNA): TGTGCCATCAGTGAGCTCGGGGAGCGGGAGGGGCGACTCCACAATGAGCAGTACTTC. It codes for CAISELGEREGRLHNEQYF.

There are a few counts of this clonotype. This rearrangement joins TRBV10-1 to TRBJ2-2; D call uncertain. Looked up from germline, CDR1 is WNHNN and CDR2 is SYGVQD (reference sequence). V shed 8 bases and J shed 5 bases, with 12 bases lying between them. The CDR3 is 13 amino acids. Written as DNA, the CDR3 is TGCGCCAGCGCCCCGGCTGATACCGGGGAGCTGTTTTTT. It specifies CASAPADTGELFF.

In the case of this clonotype: An end of the junction differs from the germline gene, which may be a read error. This chain joins TRBV6-1 and TRBJ2-1; 11 bases are a match to TRBD2. Germline V gene lookup returns CDR1 MNHNS and CDR2 SASEGT. This CDR3 is built from 15 residues. The CDR3 region is CASNIETSGKDEQYF. The DNA of the CDR3 is TGTGCCAGCAACATAGAGACTAGCGGGAAAGATGAGCAGTACTTT.

A remark on this clonotype: A read error may account for a junction end that differs from germline. This chain uses TRBV6-1 with TRBJ2-4; the D gene is possibly TRBD2 (6 bases). Germline assignment: CDR1 MNHNS and CDR2 SASEGT. This CDR3 contains 18 residues. The CDR3 sequence: CASSEVGGEVGAKDIQYF. In DNA form, the CDR3 reads TGTGCCAGCAGTGAAGTGGGTGGGGAGGTCGGGGCCAAAGACATCCAGTACTTC.